Each of the 26 T cell receptor beta chains below was sequenced from the same sample in a study of early T cells in non-severe SARS-CoV-2 infection. TCRdb recomputed calls from the 5' RACE reads with MiXCR, one row per CDR3 protein. The table shows some 55,000 distinct CDR3 sequences, with around 13% occurring only once. The specimen was whole blood. These TCRs come from an adult who was a healthcare worker with PCR-confirmed SARS-CoV-2 infection or an uninfected control (not recorded which).

This clonotype has more than one count but fewer than ten. The rearrangement links TRBV14 to TRBJ2-1, with TRBD1 matching 9 bases. Germline-derived CDR1 and CDR2 are SGHDN and FVKESK. The V segment lost 2 bases and the J segment 2 bases; nucleotides outside the gene matches: 4. The CDR3 loop spans 16 amino acids. The CDR3 reads CASSQPGTGTYNEQFF. The CDR3 DNA sequence: TGTGCCAGCAGCCAACCCGGGACAGGGACCTACAATGAGCAGTTCTTC.

This clonotype was counted between two and nine times. CDR3 sequence reads: CASSRQGNEKNTEAFF. The CDR3 region has the DNA TGTGCCAGCAGTCGACAGGGAAATGAGAAGAACACTGAAGCTTTCTTT. The gene calls are TRBV28 and TRBJ1-1, with 7 bases identical to TRBD1. CDR3 length equals 16 residues. Germline-derived CDR1 and CDR2 are MDHEN and SYDVKM. The J segment lost 1 base and the V segment lost 5 bases, leaving 10 bases of the junction unmatched.

This clonotype appeared many times. The chain couples TRBV15 to TRBJ1-1; maybe TRBD1 (5 bases). This CDR3 region has 17 residues. V shed 0 bases and J shed 0 bases, with 14 bases lying between them. Looked up from germline, CDR1 is LNHNV and CDR2 is YYDKDF (reference sequence). The CDR3 protein is CATSRDIGAGVNTEAFF. DNA for the CDR3: TGTGCCACCAGCAGAGATATCGGGGCCGGGGTGAACACTGAAGCTTTCTTT.

This clonotype was counted only a few times. This sequence joins TRBV28 and TRBJ2-7; D not resolved. The V gene lost 7 bases and the J gene lost 2 bases, with 18 bases spanning the gap. The CDR3 is 15 residues long. Germline values: CDR1 MDHEN, CDR2 SYDVKM. This CDR3 reads CASTPRQTGPYEQYF. The CDR3 coding sequence is TGTGCCAGCACCCCTCGGCAGACCGGCCCCTACGAGCAGTACTTC.

Ten or more counts support this clonotype. CDR3 nucleotide sequence: TGTGCCAGCAGCTTAAGGGAAGAGACCCAGTACTTC. Residues: CASSLREETQYF. The chain is built from TRBV7-8 and TRBJ2-5; D unresolved. CDR1 and CDR2 (germline): SGHVS, FQNEAQ. V gave up 2 bases and J gave up 3 bases, with 4 bases separating them. The CDR3 runs 12 residues.

This clonotype occurred many times. The V gene is TRBV10-3, the J gene TRBJ1-2, with TRBD1 as a possible D gene (5 bases). CDR1 is ENHRY, CDR2 SYGVKD, per germline. Between the trimmed V and J ends, which lost 10 bases and 0 bases, there was a span of 12 bases. The CDR3 consists of 13 residues. CDR3 nucleotide sequence: TGTGCCACCACCGGGACGGCTAACTATGGCTACACCTTC. As protein: CATTGTANYGYTF.

The chain couples TRBV11-2 to TRBJ2-1; D is uncertain. From germline, CDR1 is SGHAT and CDR2 FQNNGV. This CDR3 contains 12 residues. V was clipped by 2 bases and J by 7 bases, with 6 bases between them. This chain's CDR3 is CASSLLGNEQFF. CDR3 nucleotide sequence: TGTGCCAGCAGCTTATTGGGAAATGAGCAGTTCTTC.

This clonotype was counted at least ten times. The rearrangement joins TRBV19 to TRBJ2-7; 10 nucleotides line up with TRBD1. Trimming removed 4 bases from V and 2 bases from J; junction bases left unmatched: 8. CDR3 length equals 16 residues. Germline V gene lookup returns CDR1 LNHDA and CDR2 SQIVND (reference sequence). DNA for the CDR3: TGTGCCAGTAGTACCTTCGGGACAGGGGCCCCCTACGAGCAGTACTTC. Translating it yields CASSTFGTGAPYEQYF.

With respect to this clonotype: The junction differs from germline at one of its ends, possibly a read error. The V gene is TRBV6-5, the J gene TRBJ1-1, with D uncertain. CDR1 is MNHEY, CDR2 SVGAGI, per germline. The CDR3 is made up of 12 amino acids. CDR3 DNA sequence: TGTGCCGGCAGATCTCAGCAACTTGAAGCTTTCTTT. Protein: CAGRSQQLEAFF.

This clonotype was recorded at least ten times. This chain uses TRBV5-4 with TRBJ2-5, with unresolved D. V gave up 6 bases and J gave up 2 bases, with 14 bases separating them. Germline V gives CDR1 SGHNT, CDR2 YYREEE (reference sequence). This CDR3 has 14 amino acids. CDR3 coding DNA: TGTGCCAGCACCCCCCCTGCGGAACAAGAGACCCAGTACTTC. This gives the protein CASTPPAEQETQYF. Looking up the rest from reference TRBV5-4 and TRBJ2-5 gives the full variable domain: ETGVTQSPTHLIKTRGQQVTLRCSSQSGHNTVSWYQQALGQGPQFIFQYYREEENGRGNFPPRFSGLQFPNYSSELNVNALELDDSALYLCASTPPAEQETQYFGPGTRLLVL.

The chain recombines TRBV7-9 with TRBJ2-7; 8 nucleotides align to TRBD1. This CDR3 spans 15 amino acids. Germline-derived CDR1 and CDR2 are SEHNR and FQNEAQ (reference sequence). Unmatched junction bases numbered 3, after V lost 1 base and J lost 1 base. The CDR3 DNA sequence: TGTGCCAGCAGCTTAGTGAACAGGGGGTCCTACGAGCAGTACTTC. The encoded protein is CASSLVNRGSYEQYF.

As to this clonotype: A much larger clone lies a single base off, so this may be a read error. The chain carries TRBV7-9 and TRBJ1-4; D is undetermined. This CDR3 comprises 11 residues. The germline V gene encodes CDR1 SEHNR and CDR2 FQNEAQ (reference sequence). The CDR3 loop reads CGLATNQKLFF. The DNA for the CDR3 is TGTGGACTCGCAACTAATCAAAAACTGTTTTTT.

V and J are TRBV10-3 and TRBJ1-6; D is ambiguous. Per the germline V gene, CDR1 is ENHRY and CDR2 is SYGVKD. This CDR3 has 12 amino acids. V was pared by 10 bases and J by 6 bases, with 10 bases between. The CDR3 here is CATRESNSPLHF. CDR3 sequence (DNA): TGTGCCACCCGTGAGAGTAATTCACCCCTCCACTTT.

This clonotype was counted at least ten times. The V call is TRBV10-3, the J call TRBJ2-5, with TRBD1 matching 10 bases. The CDR3 runs 13 residues. Trimming cost V 4 bases and J 5 bases; bases outside gene matches: 1. CDR1 is ENHRY and CDR2 is SYGVKD in the germline V gene. Here the CDR3 reads CAISGDRGETQYF. The CDR3 nucleotides are TGTGCCATCAGTGGGGACAGGGGCGAGACCCAGTACTTC.

Many counts were recorded for this clonotype. The chain carries TRBV20-1 and TRBJ2-7; 11 bases fit TRBD2. This CDR3 has 15 amino acids. In germline, CDR1 is DFQATT, CDR2 SNEGSKA (reference sequence). V was pared by 3 bases and J by 2 bases, with 6 bases of the junction left unmatched. CDR3 DNA sequence: TGCAGTGCTAGCGGGCGGGGACTAGCGGCCTACGAGCAGTACTTC. This gives the protein CSASGRGLAAYEQYF.

In its sample, this clonotype was seen many times. V usage is TRBV18 and J usage is TRBJ1-4; D not certain. The ends were cut back, 4 bases at V and 2 bases at J, with 11 bases in the middle. This CDR3 has 15 amino acids. Germline V gives CDR1 KGHSH, CDR2 LQKENI. The DNA of the CDR3 is TGTGCCAGCTCACGGCCGACGGGGACTAATGAAAAACTGTTTTTT. Its protein is CASSRPTGTNEKLFF. Complete variable domain (other parts from reference TRBV18 and TRBJ1-4): NAGVMQNPRHLVRRRGQEARLRCSPMKGHSHVYWYRQLPEEGLKFMVYLQKENIIDESGMPKERFSAEFPKEGPSILRIQQVVRGDSAAYFCASSRPTGTNEKLFFGSGTQLSVL.

This clonotype was counted a few times. This chain links TRBV19 with TRBJ2-2; D is unclear. V dropped 7 bases and J dropped 2 bases, with 8 bases sitting between them. The germline CDR1 and CDR2 sequences are LNHDA and SQIVND (reference sequence). The CDR3 is 13 residues long. The DNA of the CDR3 is TGTGCCAGTACAGGCCCCAACACCGGGGAGCTGTTTTTT. Protein product: CASTGPNTGELFF.

This clonotype has ten or more counts. The rearrangement uses TRBV19 and TRBJ2-1, with 9 bases lining up with TRBD2. The germline gives CDR1 LNHDA, CDR2 SQIVND (reference sequence). Trimming cost V 3 bases and J 0 bases; bases outside gene matches: 9. The length of the CDR3 is 18 residues. CDR3 in DNA: TGTGCCAGTAGTATGATCGCGGGAGGGCCGAGCTCCTACAATGAGCAGTTCTTC. This codes for CASSMIAGGPSSYNEQFF.

The chain carries TRBV19 and TRBJ2-4; D gene uncertain. CDR3 length: 14 amino acids. Germline V lookup: CDR1 LNHDA, CDR2 SQIVND (reference sequence). The V end lost 4 bases, the J end lost 5 bases, and 12 bases lay between the germline ends. The DNA of the CDR3 is TGTGCCAGTAGTACGGGTGGGCTCGAAAACATTCAGTACTTC. Translated, it gives CASSTGGLENIQYF.

Comments on this clonotype: Its ends do not fully match the called genes, so a read error is possible. The chain recombines TRBV2 with TRBJ2-5; D may be TRBD2 (6 bases). The germline V gene encodes CDR1 SNHLY and CDR2 FYNNEI. This CDR3 region has 13 residues. As DNA, the CDR3 is TGTGCCAGCACCGAGGGGAGGAGAGAGAACCAGTACTTC. This codes for CASTEGRRENQYF. Using reference TRBV2 and TRBJ2-5 for the parts outside the CDR3, the full variable domain is EPEVTQTPSHQVTQMGQEVILRCVPISNHLYFYWYRQILGQKVEFLVSFYNNEISEKSEIFDDQFSVERPDGSNFTLKIRSTKLEDSAMYFCASTEGRRENQYFGPGTRLLVL.

The gene calls are TRBV9 and TRBJ2-3; no clear D. Germline V gene data show CDR1 as SGDLS and CDR2 as YYNGEE. V was cut by 0 bases and J by 0 bases, with 8 bases left in between. CDR3 length: 15 residues. The DNA for the CDR3 is TGTGCCAGCAGCGTAGGAGGCGGTAGCACAGATACGCAGTATTTT. Protein sequence: CASSVGGGSTDTQYF.

J is TRBJ1-1 and V is TRBV3-1, with 12 bases identical to TRBD1. CDR1 and CDR2 (germline): LGHDT, YNNKEL (reference sequence). This CDR3 is 16 amino acids long. V lost 4 bases to trimming and J lost 4 bases; unmatched junction nucleotides: 7. The CDR3 nucleotides are TGTGCCAGCAGCCTCCGGGACAGGGGGCTTGGCACTGAAGCTTTCTTT. This translates into CASSLRDRGLGTEAFF.

This clonotype was counted at least ten times. The chain carries TRBV2 and TRBJ2-7, with TRBD1 as a possible D gene (5 bases). This CDR3 spans 11 amino acids. Trimming took off 5 bases at V and 7 bases at J, with 9 bases between the two ends. Germline V lookup: CDR1 SNHLY, CDR2 FYNNEI. For the CDR3, the DNA is TGTGCCAGCAGTAGCAGGGTTGAGCAGTACTTC. It encodes CASSSRVEQYF.

At least ten counts were recorded for this clonotype. The V gene is TRBV5-4, the J gene TRBJ1-1, with 9 bases that match TRBD1. V dropped 6 bases and J dropped 3; count of bases not matched to a gene: 12. The CDR3 has 16 amino acids. Germline values: CDR1 SGHNT, CDR2 YYREEE (reference sequence). The CDR3 protein is CASTPGLWTGDTEAFF. The CDR3 DNA sequence: TGTGCCAGCACCCCAGGACTTTGGACAGGGGACACTGAAGCTTTCTTT.

This chain links TRBV15 with TRBJ2-3; maybe TRBD1 (7 bases). The CDR3 loop spans 14 amino acids. V dropped 0 bases and J dropped 6 bases, with 10 bases sitting between them. CDR1 is LNHNV, CDR2 YYDKDF, per germline (reference sequence). CDR3 DNA sequence: TGTGCCACCAGCAGAGACAGGGGGGTGGATACGCAGTATTTT. It translates to CATSRDRGVDTQYF. Full variable domain (missing parts from reference TRBV15 and TRBJ2-3): DAMVIQNPRYQVTQFGKPVTLSCSQTLNHNVMYWYQQKSSQAPKLLFHYYDKDFNNEADTPDNFQSRRPNTSFCFLDIRSPGLGDTAMYLCATSRDRGVDTQYFGPGTRLTVL.

This clonotype showed up many times. As DNA, the CDR3 is TGTGCCAGTAGCCTCGGGACAGGGTGGTCCGAGCAGTACTTC. Its translation is CASSLGTGWSEQYF. The chain recombines TRBV19 with TRBJ2-7; 9 nucleotides agree with TRBD1. With V trimmed by 6 bases and J by 6 bases, 9 bases remained unmatched. The CDR3 is made up of 14 amino acids. In germline, CDR1 is LNHDA, CDR2 SQIVND (reference sequence).